These T cell receptor beta chains were read from a single sample in a study of cytomegalovirus exposure and HLA in healthy donors. Only in-frame clones appear in the TCRdb table, and some are missing; sequencing was by immunoSEQ multiplex PCR. The repertoire includes about 120,000 clones, around 81% of them detected once, and 3.5% to 4.5% sits in the top ten. Sequenced sample: PBMCs. Receptors were obtained from a woman younger than 45 in good health and CMV-seronegative. The CDR3 runs from the conserved cysteine through the conserved F or W. A D gene is named only where the DNA matches it firmly. Clone size is not always given. Where it is, it says once, few, many or a class for expanded clones.

>.|TRBV6-6|.|13|TRBJ2-7
TGTGCCAGCAGTTGGGCCGGAACCTACGAGCAGTACTTC
CASSWAGTYEQYF
>TRBD1|TRBV27|.|15|TRBJ2-7
TGTGCCAGCAGTCGGCCGGGACAGGGGAATCTCGAGCAGTACTTC
CASSRPGQGNLEQYF
>TRBD1|TRBV5-1|.|14|TRBJ2-3
TGCGCCAGCAGCTTCCAGGGGGTAGAAGATACGCAGTATTTT
CASSFQGVEDTQYF
>.|TRBV21-1|.|19|TRBJ2-7
TGTGCCAGCAGCAAAGGGTGCCCAGGGAAGAGTAAGAGGACATACGAGCAGTACTTC
CASSKGCPGKSKRTYEQYF
>.|TRBV2|.|11|TRBJ2-3
TGTGCCAGCACAGGAGGAGATACGCAGTATTTT
CASTGGDTQYF
>TRBD2|TRBV13|once|15|TRBJ2-7
TGTGCCAGCAGCCAAAAGACAGCGGGAGACGGCGAGCAGTACTTC
CASSQKTAGDGEQYF
>TRBD2|TRBV7-9|few|17|TRBJ2-1
TGTGCCAGCAGACACAAACTAGCGGGAGGCCCCTACAATGAGCAGTTCTTC
CASRHKLAGGPYNEQFF
>TRBD2|TRBV6-4|once|15|TRBJ2-1
TGTGCCAGCAGTCACCGGGAGGCCCAATCGAGTGAGCAGTTCTTC
CASSHREAQSSEQFF
>TRBD1|TRBV7-9|.|14|TRBJ2-1
TGTGCCAGCAGTCCGGGACAGGGGTACAATGAGCAGTTCTTC
CASSPGQGYNEQFF
>TRBD2|TRBV18|few|16|TRBJ2-1
TGTGCCAGCTCACAACTAGCGGGAGGGGACCTCAATGAGCAGTTCTTC
CASSQLAGGDLNEQFF
>.|TRBV14|.|17|TRBJ2-1
TGTGCCAGCAGCCAAGAGGGACAACTGGGGGAGGGCAATGAGCAGTTCTTC
CASSQEGQLGEGNEQFF
>TRBD2|TRBV28|.|15|TRBJ2-3
TGTGCCAGCAGGGTAGTCCTAGCGGGAGCAGATACGCAGTATTTT
CASRVVLAGADTQYF
>.|TRBV28|.|15|TRBJ2-6
TGTGCCAGCAGCACTCGTGGCTCTGGGGCCAACGTCCTGACTTTC
CASSTRGSGANVLTF
>.|TRBV7-9|.|15|TRBJ2-1
TGTGCCAGCAGCCCAGGCTTTTTGCTCTCAAAGGAGCAGTTCTTC
CASSPGFLLSKEQFF
>.|TRBV6-5|once|12|TRBJ1-5
TGTGCCAGCAGTGAATATAGCCAGCCCCAGCATTTT
CASSEYSQPQHF
>.|TRBV9|.|16|TRBJ2-2
TGTGCCAGCAGCGTAGCTTGGCGGGCCAGCACCGGGGAGCTGTTTTTT
CASSVAWRASTGELFF
>TRBD2|TRBV28|once|14|TRBJ2-5
TGTGCCAGCAGAACCGGGACTAGGAGAGAGACCCAGTACTTC
CASRTGTRRETQYF
>TRBD1|TRBV19|.|12|TRBJ2-5
TGTGCCAGTAGTGAGGGGGCAGAGACCCAGTACTTC
CASSEGAETQYF
>.|TRBV10-2|.|14|TRBJ2-7
TGCGCCAGCAGTGAGCAAATTAGTGCCTACGAGCAGTACTTC
CASSEQISAYEQYF
>TRBD1|TRBV29-1|.|13|TRBJ2-5
TGCAGCGTCGAAGACAGGGTAAAAGAGACCCAGTACTTC
CSVEDRVKETQYF
>.|TRBV10-3|.|12|TRBJ2-1
TGTGCCATCAGTGAGTTAGCTGCTGAGCAGTTCTTC
CAISELAAEQFF
>TRBD1|TRBV6-5|.|14|TRBJ1-1
TGTGCCAGCGGGAAACAGGGGGCCGGCACTGAAGCTTTCTTT
CASGKQGAGTEAFF